Each of the 10 T cell receptor beta chains below was sequenced from the same sample in a study of cytomegalovirus exposure and HLA in healthy donors (TCRdb year 2017). The library was built by means of the immunoSEQ multiplex PCR assay. For the multiplex PCR, a mixture combining 60 forward primers for TCR Vbeta segments and 13 reverse primers for TCR Jbeta segments was used. Sourced from immuneACCESS, this table was stored by TCRdb with only in-frame sequences that have V and J called. A share of the clones is absent; for the studies checked, an unresolved V gene accounts for under half, and the remainder has no known explanation. In this sample the table shows some 190,000 clones, 60% to 80% of which occur a single time. Of the sample, roughly 2.1% falls within the top ten clones. The material sequenced was PBMCs. The origin of the receptors is a woman aged 30 to 39 in good health and CMV-seropositive.

This clone occurred a few times. The chain has TRBV4-2 and TRBJ2-3, with TRBD2 matching over 10 bases. V shed 2 bases, J shed 1 base, and the junction held 9 bases outside the gene matches. Germline values: CDR1 LGHNA, CDR2 YNFKEQ. The CDR3 runs 18 residues. The CDR3 loop is CASSQQRGGRGGTDTQYF. CDR3 coding DNA: TGTGCCAGCAGCCAACAGCGGGGGGGCCGAGGAGGCACAGATACGCAGTATTTT.

J is TRBJ1-5 and V is TRBV18, with D uncertain. The CDR3 consists of 15 residues. The germline V gene encodes CDR1 KGHSH and CDR2 LQKENI. V was pared by 3 bases and J by 1 base, with 10 bases between. The CDR3 spells CASSPMGGSNQPQHF. The CDR3 nucleotides read TGTGCCAGCTCACCGATGGGAGGGAGCAATCAGCCCCAGCATTTT. The whole variable domain, filled in from reference TRBV18 and TRBJ1-5, reads NAGVMQNPRHLVRRRGQEARLRCSPMKGHSHVYWYRQLPEEGLKFMVYLQKENIIDESGMPKERFSAEFPKEGPSILRIQQVVRGDSAAYFCASSPMGGSNQPQHFGDGTRLSIL.

V gene TRBV9 combines with J gene TRBJ2-1, with 13 positions matching TRBD2. The CDR3 is 17 amino acids. Looked up from germline, CDR1 is SGDLS and CDR2 is YYNGEE. Unmatched junction bases numbered 8, after V lost 4 bases and J lost 4 bases. The CDR3 region is CASSLGLAGDFYNEQFF. In DNA form, the CDR3 reads TGTGCCAGCAGCTTAGGACTAGCGGGAGATTTTTACAATGAGCAGTTCTTC. The full variable domain, completed using reference TRBV9 and TRBJ2-1, is DSGVTQTPKHLITATGQRVTLRCSPRSGDLSVYWYQQSLDQGLQFLIQYYNGEERAKGNILERFSAQQFPDLHSELNLSSLELGDSALYFCASSLGLAGDFYNEQFFGPGTRLTVL.

The chain uses TRBV10-3 and TRBJ2-5, with a possible D match to TRBD1 (5 bases). The germline V and J ends were trimmed by 4 bases and 2 bases, with 17 bases remaining between them. The CDR3 is 16 residues long. CDR1 is ENHRY, CDR2 SYGVKD, per germline. The CDR3 DNA reads TGTGCCATCAGTGTTTCAGGGCCGGCTGGGCAAGAGACCCAGTACTTC. Translating gives CAISVSGPAGQETQYF.

This clone came up once. Within the sample, other DNA sequences also encode this same CDR3. The V call is TRBV6-5, the J call TRBJ2-7, with D uncertain. From germline, CDR1 is MNHEY and CDR2 SVGAGI. The CDR3 consists of 11 residues. V was pared by 4 bases and J by 4 bases, with 5 bases between. The CDR3 reads CASSSLYEQYF. The CDR3 nucleotides are TGTGCCAGCAGTTCTCTATACGAGCAGTACTTC.

The chain carries TRBV28 and TRBJ1-4; 9 nucleotides line up with TRBD1. Germline V lookup: CDR1 MDHEN, CDR2 SYDVKM. V lost 4 bases, J lost 8 bases, and 8 bases stayed unmatched. This CDR3 contains 15 residues. The CDR3 protein is CASSSWTGEGEKLFF. In nucleotides, the CDR3 is TGTGCCAGCAGTTCCTGGACAGGGGAGGGAGAAAAACTGTTTTTT.

The chain links TRBV25-1 to TRBJ2-5, with D perhaps TRBD1 (5 bases). The J call may be wrong; the DNA end is better matched by TRBJ2-7. Germline-derived CDR1 and CDR2 are MGHDK and SYGVNS. This CDR3 has 15 amino acids. The CDR3 sequence is CASSDVAGNSYEQYF. DNA of the CDR3: TGTGCCAGCAGTGATGTTGCAGGGAACTCCTACGAGCAGTACTTC.

The chain joins TRBV5-6 to TRBJ2-3, with 12 bases fitting TRBD2. The CDR3 totals 16 residues. The trim removed 4 bases at V and 5 bases at J, leaving 8 bases unmatched. CDR1 is SGHDT, CDR2 YYEEEE, per germline. The CDR3 loop reads CASSERLAGVGDTQYF. In DNA, the CDR3 is TGTGCCAGCAGCGAGAGACTAGCGGGAGTGGGAGATACGCAGTATTTT.

The V and J genes are TRBV9 and TRBJ2-1, with a tentative D call TRBD2 (6 bases). Trimming removed 5 bases at V and 5 bases at J, with 14 bases between. Per germline, CDR1 SGDLS and CDR2 YYNGEE. This CDR3 comprises 14 residues. In nucleotides, the CDR3 is TGTGCCAGCAGTGTGACGGGGGAAAACAATGAGCAGTTCTTC. Protein sequence: CASSVTGENNEQFF.

The chain has TRBV2 and TRBJ2-2; D is possibly TRBD2 (5 bases). Germline V gene sequence: CDR1 SNHLY, CDR2 FYNNEI. V was pared by 6 bases and J by 0 bases, with 8 bases between. This CDR3 region has 14 residues. The DNA for the CDR3 is TGTGCCAGCAGGAGGGTTCCGAACACCGGGGAGCTGTTTTTT. Translated, it gives CASRRVPNTGELFF.